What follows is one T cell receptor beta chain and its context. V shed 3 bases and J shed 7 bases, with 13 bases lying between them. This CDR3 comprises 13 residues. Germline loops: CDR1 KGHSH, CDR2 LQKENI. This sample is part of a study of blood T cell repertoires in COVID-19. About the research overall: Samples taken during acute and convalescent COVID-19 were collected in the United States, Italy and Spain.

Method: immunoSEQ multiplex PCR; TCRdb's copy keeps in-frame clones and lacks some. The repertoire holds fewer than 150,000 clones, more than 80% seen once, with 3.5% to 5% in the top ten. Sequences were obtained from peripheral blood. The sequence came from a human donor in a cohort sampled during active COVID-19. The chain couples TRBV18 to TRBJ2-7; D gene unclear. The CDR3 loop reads CASSPWPAVEQYF. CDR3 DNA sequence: TGTGCCAGCTCACCCTGGCCTGCAGTAGAGCAGTACTTC.